This TCR beta chain was identified in a study of CD8 T cells in Susac syndrome. Reverse transcription of roughly 0.5 to 1 ug RNA used random hexamers. Across 54 Vbeta and 13 Jbeta, TCR beta CDR3 was amplified with immunoSEQ multiplex PCR. MiXCR, applied by TCRdb to the immunoSEQ multiplex PCR reads, yields one record per CDR3 protein. The sample contains about 120,000 distinct CDR3 sequences, approximately 90% of which appear only once. The CDR3 has 14 residues. Trimming stripped 3 bases from V and 6 bases from J, with 14 bases between. Sequenced material: CD8+ T cells from PBMCs. The source is a human donor in good health. The chain combines TRBV12-3 or TRBV12-4 with TRBJ1-1; D gene unclear. For the CDR3, the DNA is TGTGCCAGCAGTTTTTCCAGGACTAGGGCTGAAGCTTTCTTT. Residues: CASSFSRTRAEAFF.